This T cell receptor (beta chain) was identified in a study of Ad26.COV2.S vaccination and SARS-CoV-2 variants. Study at large: Dosing was one shot or two shots 56 days apart.

Described treatment: around 19 received Ad26.COV2.S at low or high dose, single or two shots; 5 received placebo; per-sample allocation not given. Samples analyzed were those drawn on day 63 after the first vaccine or placebo injection. Based in Boston, the donor was an adult of 18-55 years. Per germline, CDR1 SGHDN and CDR2 FVKESK. Trimming at V came to 4 bases and at J to 9 bases, leaving 5 bases not matched to a gene. The CDR3 has 15 residues. Libraries were prepared by immunoSEQ multiplex PCR; TCRdb keeps only in-frame clonotypes and omits some of them. The table lists more than 300,000 clones, roughly 84% of them singletons.

This sequence joins TRBV14 and TRBJ2-1; TRBD2 matches 14 bases. Sequenced material: peripheral blood, taken in a trial of Ad26.COV2.S vaccine versus placebo. This clonotype originated in a person aged 18 to 59 who received the Ad26.COV2.S COVID-19 vaccine or a placebo. This chain's CDR3 is CASSPGLAGAGEQFF. In DNA, the CDR3 is TGTGCCAGCAGCCCGGGACTAGCGGGGGCCGGTGAGCAGTTCTTC.